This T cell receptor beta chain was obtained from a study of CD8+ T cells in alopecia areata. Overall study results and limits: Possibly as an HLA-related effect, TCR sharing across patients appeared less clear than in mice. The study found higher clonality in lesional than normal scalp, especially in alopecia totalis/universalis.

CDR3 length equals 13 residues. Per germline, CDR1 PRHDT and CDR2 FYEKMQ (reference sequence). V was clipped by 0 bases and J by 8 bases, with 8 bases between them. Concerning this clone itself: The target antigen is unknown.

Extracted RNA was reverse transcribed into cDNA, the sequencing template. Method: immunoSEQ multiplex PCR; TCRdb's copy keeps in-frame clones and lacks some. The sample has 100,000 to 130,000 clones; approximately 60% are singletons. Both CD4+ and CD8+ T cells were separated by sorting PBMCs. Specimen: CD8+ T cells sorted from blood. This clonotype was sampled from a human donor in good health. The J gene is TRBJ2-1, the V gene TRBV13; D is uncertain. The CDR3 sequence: CASSLGRGYEQFF. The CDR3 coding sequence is TGTGCCAGCAGCTTAGGCCGTGGATATGAGCAGTTCTTC. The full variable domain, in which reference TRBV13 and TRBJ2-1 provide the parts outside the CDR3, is AAGVIQSPRHLIKEKRETATLKCYPIPRHDTVYWYQQGPGQDPQFLISFYEKMQSDKGSIPDRFSAQQFSDYHSELNMSSLELGDSALYFCASSLGRGYEQFFGPGTRLTVL.